These 25 T cell receptor beta chains originate from one sample sequenced in a study of blood T cells in healthy people across ages. For the second PCR, which ran for roughly 6 to 11 cycles, a sample-barcoded 5' primer and a J-beta primer mix were used. MiXCR was run by TCRdb on the 5' RACE reads, yielding one entry per CDR3 protein. The data show some 700,000 distinct CDR3 sequences, 40% to 45% seen once. The sequenced material came from blood. These receptors were obtained from a woman in her sixties or seventies in good health.

This clonotype was recorded a few times. The chain couples TRBV2 to TRBJ1-5; D is ambiguous. There are 14 residues in the CDR3. The germline gives CDR1 SNHLY, CDR2 FYNNEI. The V gene lost 4 bases and the J gene lost 3 bases, with 10 bases spanning the gap. The CDR3 DNA reads TGTGCCAGCAGTGTGGAGGGTATCAATCAGCCCCAGCATTTT. Translation gives CASSVEGINQPQHF. Using reference TRBV2 and TRBJ1-5 for the parts outside the CDR3, the full variable domain is EPEVTQTPSHQVTQMGQEVILRCVPISNHLYFYWYRQILGQKVEFLVSFYNNEISEKSEIFDDQFSVERPDGSNFTLKIRSTKLEDSAMYFCASSVEGINQPQHFGDGTRLSIL.

The V call is TRBV24-1, the J call TRBJ2-2, with 10 bases matching TRBD1. CDR1 is KGHDR and CDR2 is SFDVKD in the germline V gene. The ends lost 2 bases at V and 5 bases at J; junction bases unmatched: 7. This CDR3 spans 17 amino acids. The CDR3 DNA reads as TGTGCCACCAGTGATTCAGTGGGGACAGGGGTTACCGGGGAGCTGTTTTTT. Translating it yields CATSDSVGTGVTGELFF.

Many counts were recorded for this clonotype. The chain joins TRBV24-1 to TRBJ2-7; a weak D match, TRBD1 (5 bases). Trimming took off 4 bases at V and 1 base at J, with 10 bases between the two ends. Germline CDR1 KGHDR, CDR2 SFDVKD. CDR3 length: 14 residues. The CDR3 is CATSDPDRSYEQYF. The DNA for the CDR3 is TGTGCCACCAGTGACCCCGACAGATCCTACGAGCAGTACTTC.

The chain recombines TRBV28 with TRBJ2-1, with D unclear. V gave up 7 bases and J gave up 5 bases, with 15 bases separating them. CDR3 length equals 14 residues. CDR1 is MDHEN, CDR2 SYDVKM, per germline. CDR3 sequence: CASTHFGAHNEQFF. CDR3 DNA: TGTGCCAGCACCCATTTCGGAGCCCACAATGAGCAGTTCTTC. Supplemented by reference TRBV28 and TRBJ2-1, the full variable domain reads DVKVTQSSRYLVKRTGEKVFLECVQDMDHENMFWYRQDPGLGLRLIYFSYDVKMKEKGDIPEGYSVSREKKERFSLILESASTNQTSMYLCASTHFGAHNEQFFGPGTRLTVL.

At least ten counts were recorded for this clonotype. The chain uses TRBV15 and TRBJ1-4; weak D call: TRBD1 (5 bases). The ends were cut back, 0 bases at V and 4 bases at J, with 12 bases in the middle. Per germline, CDR1 LNHNV and CDR2 YYDKDF (reference sequence). This CDR3 contains 16 residues. CDR3 in DNA: TGTGCCACCAGCAGAGAACGCGGGGCAAGTAATGAAAAACTGTTTTTT. It codes for CATSRERGASNEKLFF.

The V gene is TRBV2, the J gene TRBJ2-7; D is perhaps TRBD2 (5 bases). The CDR3 has 13 amino acids. CDR1 is SNHLY, CDR2 FYNNEI, per germline. V was cut by 10 bases and J by 7 bases, with 20 bases left in between. CDR3 DNA sequence: TGTGCCAATTCCGGGGAGACGGGGTATGAGCAGTACTTC. Encoded protein: CANSGETGYEQYF.

This clonotype was observed a single time. This chain links TRBV20-1 with TRBJ2-5; 9 positions agree with TRBD2. V lost 6 bases and J lost 4; bases outside the gene matches: 21. CDR1 and CDR2 (germline): DFQATT, SNEGSKA (reference sequence). CDR3 size: 18 residues. This chain's CDR3 is CSAERSSGETLRGETQYF. The CDR3 coding sequence is TGCAGTGCGGAAAGATCTAGCGGGGAAACCCTTAGGGGAGAGACCCAGTACTTC.

V is TRBV5-1 and J is TRBJ1-2; D is unresolved. V lost 4 bases and J lost 5, with 15 bases in between. The CDR3 length is 14 residues. Germline V gives CDR1 SGHRS, CDR2 YFSETQ. CDR3 sequence (DNA): TGCGCCAGCAGCGAGCAGAGGCAGATATATGGCTACACCTTC. Translated: CASSEQRQIYGYTF.

This CDR3 is CASSPKLGLGDEQFF. The CDR3 DNA reads as TGTGCCAGCAGCCCGAAGCTCGGTCTGGGGGATGAGCAGTTCTTC. This sequence joins TRBV7-7 and TRBJ2-1, with D tentatively TRBD1 or TRBD2 (5 bases each). The germline gives CDR1 SSHAT, CDR2 FNYEAQ (reference sequence). Trimming stripped 5 bases from V and 8 bases from J, with 19 bases between. This CDR3 contains 15 residues. The full variable domain, its missing parts supplied by reference TRBV7-7 and TRBJ2-1, is GAGVSQSPRYKVTKRGQDVTLRCDPISSHATLYWYQQALGQGPEFLTYFNYEAQPDKSGLPSDRFSAERPEGSISTLTIQRTEQRDSAMYRCASSPKLGLGDEQFFGPGTRLTVL.

This clonotype was recorded a few times. The chain combines TRBV10-3 with TRBJ1-4; 7 nucleotides agree with TRBD1. Germline values: CDR1 ENHRY, CDR2 SYGVKD. Trimming took 5 bases from V and 3 from J; bases not matched to a gene: 6. CDR3 length equals 15 residues. The CDR3 is CAISQGQVSNEKLFF. As DNA, the CDR3 is TGTGCCATCAGTCAAGGACAGGTGTCTAATGAAAAACTGTTTTTT.

V usage is TRBV5-1 and J usage is TRBJ2-5, with 7 nucleotides matching TRBD1. The trim removed 0 bases at V and 1 base at J, leaving 3 bases unmatched. CDR3 length equals 15 residues. Germline V gene sequence: CDR1 SGHRS, CDR2 YFSETQ. CDR3 coding DNA: TGCGCCAGCAGCTTGGTCAGGGGGTCCCAAGAGACCCAGTACTTC. It yields the protein CASSLVRGSQETQYF.

The V gene is TRBV29-1, the J gene TRBJ1-5; 8 bases match TRBD1. V lost 5 bases, J lost 5 bases, and 8 bases stayed unmatched. The CDR3 is 14 amino acids. Germline CDR1 SQVTM, CDR2 ANQGSEA. The CDR3 DNA is TGCAGCGTTATCGGACAGGGAGGGGATCAGCCCCAGCATTTT. This gives the protein CSVIGQGGDQPQHF.

This clonotype was picked up a small number of times. The CDR3 spells CASSQDTVLRGYTF. The DNA of the CDR3 is TGCGCCAGCAGCCAAGATACTGTCCTCAGGGGCTACACCTTC. The chain employs TRBV4-3 and TRBJ1-2; no reliable D call. The CDR3 runs 14 residues. Germline V gene sequence: CDR1 LGHNA, CDR2 YSLEER. Trimming left V 0 bases short and J 8 bases short, with 13 bases between.

The chain uses TRBV20-1 and TRBJ2-5; the match to TRBD2 covers 7 bases. CDR3 size: 15 residues. The V gene end was trimmed by 2 bases and the J gene end by 1 base; junction bases not matched to a gene: 7. From germline, CDR1 is DFQATT and CDR2 SNEGSKA (reference sequence). CDR3 DNA sequence: TGCAGTGCTAGATTCCCACTAGCGATCCAAGAGACCCAGTACTTC. Protein: CSARFPLAIQETQYF.

This clonotype was detected a few times. The J gene is TRBJ2-3, the V gene TRBV6-5; D ambiguous. The germline V and J ends were trimmed by 4 bases and 2 bases, with 13 bases remaining between them. From germline, CDR1 is MNHEY and CDR2 SVGAGI. This CDR3 comprises 15 residues. CDR3 amino acids: CASSFRPSATDTQYF. In DNA form, the CDR3 reads TGTGCCAGCAGTTTCCGTCCTTCAGCCACAGATACGCAGTATTTT.

This clonotype came up a few times. The chain links TRBV28 to TRBJ2-5; 11 nucleotides line up with TRBD1. The J call may be mistaken, given a closer DNA end match to TRBJ2-7. Germline V gene data show CDR1 as MDHEN and CDR2 as SYDVKM. This CDR3 has 15 amino acids. The CDR3 DNA reads as TGTGCCAGCAGTTCTCCCGGACAGGGGGCCGTCGAGCAGTACTTC. This encodes CASSSPGQGAVEQYF.

A word on this clonotype: The junction departs from the called germline gene at one end, perhaps through a read error. The genes are TRBV7-2 and TRBJ2-1; 9 nucleotides align to TRBD2. The CDR3 is 16 amino acids. Germline lookup yields CDR1 SGHTA and CDR2 FQGNSA. Written as DNA, the CDR3 is TGTGCCGGCAGCTTAGTTAGCGGCGGGAGGGAGAGTGAGCAGTTCTTC. Translation: CAGSLVSGGRESEQFF. The entire variable domain, with the rest obtained from reference TRBV7-2 and TRBJ2-1, is as follows: GAGVSQSPSNKVTEKGKDVELRCDPISGHTALYWYRQSLGQGLEFLIYFQGNSAPDKSGLPSDRFSAERTGGSVSTLTIQRTQQEDSAVYLCAGSLVSGGRESEQFFGPGTRLTVL.

The chain recombines TRBV4-3 with TRBJ1-4, with D possibly being TRBD1 (5 bases). Per the germline V gene, CDR1 is LGHNA and CDR2 is YSLEER. The CDR3 is 16 amino acids. V was trimmed by 0 bases and J by 0 bases, leaving 8 bases between them. In nucleotides, the CDR3 is TGCGCCAGCAGCCAAGAGGGACCGGCAACTAATGAAAAACTGTTTTTT. This sequence encodes CASSQEGPATNEKLFF.

This chain joins TRBV7-9 and TRBJ1-5, with a weak D call TRBD1 (6 bases). The germline V and J ends were trimmed by 4 bases and 1 base, with 14 bases remaining between them. Germline V gene sequence: CDR1 SEHNR, CDR2 FQNEAQ (reference sequence). The CDR3 is made up of 16 amino acids. This CDR3 is CASSSPGGGSNQPQHF. The CDR3 DNA reads as TGTGCCAGCAGCTCCCCCGGGGGCGGGAGCAATCAGCCCCAGCATTTT.

Turning to this clonotype: One end of the junction is discordant with germline, which a read error may explain. This chain joins TRBV2 and TRBJ2-5; the D gene could be TRBD1 or TRBD2 (7 bases each). The V gene's germline CDR1 is SNHLY and CDR2 FYNNEI. The CDR3 length is 15 residues. CDR3 region: CAGSDQGGYQETQYF. CDR3 in DNA: TGTGCCGGCAGTGATCAGGGGGGGTACCAAGAGACCCAGTACTTC.

CDR3 sequence (DNA): TGCAGTGCTAGGGGGCTAGCGGGGCCCTACGAGCAGTACTTC. Translating gives CSARGLAGPYEQYF. The chain recombines TRBV20-1 with TRBJ2-7; 9 positions agree with TRBD2. After removal of 3 bases from V and 2 bases from J, the junction contained 5 bases not matched to a gene. CDR3 size: 14 residues. The germline gives CDR1 DFQATT, CDR2 SNEGSKA (reference sequence).

This rearrangement joins TRBV4-3 to TRBJ2-1, with 9 bases lining up with TRBD2. In germline, CDR1 is LGHNA, CDR2 YSLEER. Unmatched junction bases numbered 5, after V lost 0 bases and J lost 2 bases. The CDR3 covers 17 residues. The CDR3 protein is CASSQDLGLAPYNEQFF. The CDR3 DNA is TGCGCCAGCAGCCAAGATCTTGGACTAGCGCCCTACAATGAGCAGTTCTTC.

This clonotype was found a few times. The chain combines TRBV9 with TRBJ2-2, with 9 bases aligning to TRBD2. The CDR3 length is 14 residues. The trim removed 3 bases at V and 6 bases at J, leaving 3 bases unmatched. Germline-derived CDR1 and CDR2 are SGDLS and YYNGEE. The CDR3 nucleotides read TGTGCCAGCAGCGGAGGACTAGCGTCCGGGGAGCTGTTTTTT. Amino acid sequence: CASSGGLASGELFF. The variable domain in full, with the rest retrieved from reference TRBV9 and TRBJ2-2, is DSGVTQTPKHLITATGQRVTLRCSPRSGDLSVYWYQQSLDQGLQFLIQYYNGEERAKGNILERFSAQQFPDLHSELNLSSLELGDSALYFCASSGGLASGELFFGEGSRLTVL.

This chain uses TRBV4-3 with TRBJ2-7; tentative D call: TRBD2 (6 bases). V was clipped by 3 bases and J by 2 bases, with 20 bases between them. Germline loops: CDR1 LGHNA, CDR2 YSLEER. The CDR3 has 17 amino acids. CDR3 residues: CASSHPHGGTPPYEQYF. CDR3 DNA: TGCGCCAGCAGCCATCCCCATGGGGGGACTCCCCCCTACGAGCAGTACTTC.

This chain uses TRBV7-2 with TRBJ2-5; the D gene is possibly TRBD2 (6 bases). Trimming took 1 base from V and 11 from J, leaving 20 bases between them. There are 15 residues in the CDR3. Germline V gene sequence: CDR1 SGHTA, CDR2 FQGNSA. CDR3: CASSLVDGSSYGQYF. For the CDR3, the DNA is TGTGCCAGCAGCTTAGTGGACGGGAGCTCCTACGGGCAGTACTTC.